This T cell receptor beta chain was profiled in a study of post-analysis software for immune sequencing data. Study-level points and caveats: Multiple sclerosis patients showed significantly lower normalized Chao1 diversity than controls did.

Notes on this clonotype: The antigen is undetermined.

Unique molecular identifiers featured in each of the TCR beta cDNA libraries. TCRdb re-called the PCR reads through MiXCR, storing one row per CDR3 protein. The data show fewer than 700,000 distinct CDR3 sequences, with roughly 47% seen just once and about 1.5% held by the top ten. The sample consisted of blood. The receptor was isolated from a girl aged 10-17 years with multiple sclerosis.

DNA for the CDR3: TGCAGTGCTAGAGATGACAGGGGACGCTACGAGCAGTACTTC. The encoded protein is CSARDDRGRYEQYF. The chain is built from TRBV20-1 and TRBJ2-7, with 8 bases fitting TRBD1. V lost 0 bases to trimming and J lost 3 bases; unmatched junction nucleotides: 4. This CDR3 comprises 14 residues. The germline V gene encodes CDR1 DFQATT and CDR2 SNEGSKA (reference sequence).